This T cell receptor beta chain emerged from a study of blood T cells in healthy people across ages (dated by TCRdb to the mid-2010s). Study-level background: In model experiments, roughly one uniquely barcoded TCR beta cDNA molecule per two T cells was captured by template switching. To track age-related changes in TCR beta repertoire diversity, the study relied on deep sequencing normalized with unique cDNA molecular identifiers. Donors were grouped into four age groups: young (average 16 years), middle-aged (roughly 38), aged (roughly 62) and long-lived (about 82). To avoid experimental bias, donors of different ages were distributed randomly across sequencing lanes. Using the same blood draw, the study looked at two additional independent replicas of 1 million unique cDNA reads for two donors, one aged 18 to 29 and the other aged 80 or older. Broad study findings and their caveats: Observed TCR beta diversity per million T cells fell roughly linearly with age, and a significant reduction was already apparent by age around 36. Estimates of total diversity based on one million sequenced T cells were considered lower bounds and underestimates. Because donor CMV infection status was unknown, age-related changes in expanded clonotypes were potentially confounded. A strong correlation was found between observed TCR beta diversity and the percentage of naive T cells measured by flow cytometry. Bulk unsorted PBMC profiling prevented conclusive comparison of naive and antigen-experienced compartments. Compared with the aged group, the long-lived group had more naive CD4+ T cells, fewer expanded clones and increased TCR diversity, suggesting age selection.

The sample holds one count of this clonotype. There is no known antigen for this receptor. Base quality data are lacking; no much larger clone is found one base away. One read gives only weak evidence. Systemically healthy Caucasian individuals from Russia, some 38 in total and aged roughly 6 to 95 years, were included as donors. Each donor gave around 9.8 milliliters of peripheral blood, collected into EDTA-treated Vacutainer tubes. Ficoll-Paque density-gradient centrifugation was used to isolate PBMCs, with at least 6 million per sample. Total RNA was extracted from PBMCs with Trizol reagent, with at least 6 micrograms obtained per sample. Naive CD45RAhigh/CD27high T cell percentages were measured by flow cytometry on a PBMC aliquot from every donor. To prepare the library, 5' RACE was applied. Sequencing was performed on an Illumina HiSeq 2500. The second PCR ran for roughly 7 to 11 cycles and used a J-beta primer mix along with a sample-barcoded 5' primer. A template-switch 5' adaptor carrying 12 random nucleotides introduced a unique molecular identifier onto each TCR beta cDNA molecule. Each sample yielded at least 3 million CDR3-containing paired-end reads. The Mint cDNA synthesis kit, primed by a TRBC-specific oligonucleotide, was used to synthesize first-strand cDNA from all RNA. After uracil-DNA glycosylase treatment, a first 18-cycle PCR used universal primers M1SS and BC2_uni_R on all cDNA. Turning to the authors' computational methods: For normalization, 1 million high-quality reads, each with a distinct molecular identifier, were randomly selected from each sample. Reads with shared molecular identifiers were discarded instead of being binned into consensus sequences. CDR3 identification, clonotype clustering and error correction used MiTCR with a Q25 quality threshold and the strictest error-elimination algorithm. Lower-bound total TCR beta diversity was estimated with a nonparametric unseen species model using Euler transformation. TCRdb passed the public sequencing reads through fastp at Q25 and MiXCR, retaining productive beta sequences. Identical CDR3 protein sequences are pooled into one entry, listed with their most common genes and DNA. What appears here as the V and J calls and clone size reflects TCRdb's work, not the paper's. The sample table lists hundreds of thousands of distinct CDR3 sequences, about 45% of them with a count of one. About a sixth of the sample goes to the ten largest clones.

The source is a man older than 75 in good health. Sequenced sample: blood.

The DNA is as follows: TGCAGTGCTTTTCGAGACAGGGGACCGTTTAGGTGGGAGCAGTACTTC. Translated, this gives CSAFRDRGPFRWEQYF. The chain is encoded by TRBV20-1 joined to TRBJ2-7; 8 middle bases align to TRBD1. The germline V gene (reference sequence) sets CDR1 to DFQATT and CDR2 to SNEGSKA. The V end gives up 5 bases and the J end 7 bases, leaving 19 bases in the junction not matched to a gene. The CDR3 contains 16 residues, cysteine and phenylalanine counted. Only the CDR3 portion is preserved as DNA: 48 bases, with reading frame beginning at the first base.